The rows below give T cell receptor beta chains drawn from one sample of a study of T cell changes during pregnancy in multiple sclerosis. Measured with immunoSEQ multiplex PCR; TCRdb has only the in-frame clones, and not every one. The sample shows some 85,000 clones, 94% of them seen only once. The specimen was peripheral blood, collected in the third trimester of pregnancy. The receptors stem from a female donor with multiple sclerosis, enrolled in a pregnancy study. Each CDR3 is given with its conserved first and last residue.

j_call v_call cdr3_aa
TRBJ2-2 TRBV7-8 CASSFFSGGNTGELFF
TRBJ2-7 TRBV9 CASSTTGTGGQYEQYF
TRBJ2-1 TRBV28 CASTEHGTSRGEQFF
TRBJ2-7 TRBV7-6 CASSLWGQGGYEQYF
TRBJ2-7 TRBV7-2 CASSLAGTSGAYEQYF
TRBJ2-5 TRBV5-1 CASSLSQWTGKRQETQYF
TRBJ2-7 TRBV29-1 CSARENEQYF
TRBJ2-7 TRBV29-1 CSVGLAYEQYF
TRBJ2-3 TRBV9 CASSPLGGSTDTQYF
TRBJ2-7 TRBV7-9 CASSLILHEQYF
TRBJ2-5 TRBV6-5 CASSSDRASDKETQYF
TRBJ2-2 TRBV5-4 CASSILGTGELFF
TRBJ2-1 TRBV28 CASSFVAGWTSGANEQFF
TRBJ1-1 TRBV19 CASSMGGQNTEAFF
TRBJ1-3 TRBV7-9 CASRRQGYSGNTIYF
TRBJ2-7 TRBV19 CASSIAGRYYEQYF
TRBJ2-1 TRBV30 CAWSVDGRGEQFF
TRBJ2-2 TRBV5-4 CASNALGQGYTGELFF
TRBJ2-6 TRBV10-3 CAIGIDRASGANVLTF
TRBJ2-7 TRBV11-2 CASNLGLNEQYF
TRBJ1-5 TRBV27 CASSLSGDQPQHF
TRBJ2-7 TRBV27 CASTLKAPGQTLSAYEQYF
TRBJ1-2 TRBV14 CASSQDYGGANYGYTF
TRBJ1-2 TRBV7-9 CASSPDRGPGYTF